This TCR beta chain was recovered during a study of T cells after yellow fever vaccination. Whole-study results and caveats: Contaminating bulk clonotypes could be abundant in FACS-sorted repertoires.

The CDR3 totals 17 residues. Germline V gene lookup returns CDR1 SGHAT and CDR2 FQNNGV. With 3 bases removed from V and 2 bases from J, the gap between germline ends came to 18 bases. This clonotype was counted ten times or more. Its specificity is unknown. In TCRdb, the 5' RACE reads were re-called with MiXCR into one record per CDR3 protein. The sample has some 390,000 distinct CDR3 sequences, approximately 6% seen once; the top ten hold 15%. The rearrangement joins TRBV11-2 to TRBJ2-3; D might be TRBD1 or TRBD2, each matching 5 bases. Source: PBMCs, taken 5 days after the yellow fever booster vaccination. The receptor was derived from a man aged 30 to 39 who received the YFV17D yellow fever vaccine. The CDR3 reads CASSFGTAALFTDTQYF. DNA for the CDR3: TGTGCCAGCAGCTTCGGGACCGCAGCGCTGTTCACAGATACGCAGTATTTT. Full variable domain (rest looked up from reference TRBV11-2 and TRBJ2-3): EAGVAQSPRYKIIEKRQSVAFWCNPISGHATLYWYQQILGQGPKLLIQFQNNGVVDDSQLPKDRFSAERLKGVDSTLKIQPAKLEDSAVYLCASSFGTAALFTDTQYFGPGTRLTVL.